This TCR beta chain was captured by sequencing in a study of shared clonotypes between healthy human individuals. Overall study findings and caveats: Rarefaction curves obtained for sorted subsets showed sequencing incomplete despite large depth.

The V gene lost 11 bases and the J gene lost 2 bases, with 16 bases spanning the gap. Germline V lookup: CDR1 LNHDA, CDR2 SQIVND (reference sequence). This CDR3 contains 14 residues. The repertoire was sequenced with immunoSEQ multiplex PCR; TCRdb's copy has only in-frame clones and lacks some. The sample includes about 2 million clones, about 95% seen only once; the top ten take 0.85% to 1.2%. Positively selected for CCR7, the CD45RO-negative cells used as naive CD8 cells excluded terminally differentiated effector memory CD45RA+ cells. This clone was seen a few times. The antigen is unknown. The V and J genes are TRBV19 and TRBJ1-5; possibly TRBD1 for D (6 bases). Sequenced material: naive CD8+ T cells sorted from blood. The sequence came from a man aged 18 to 29 in good health. CDR3 coding DNA: TGTGCCGCCGCACAGGGCTGGGGCAATCAGCCCCAGCATTTT. Translating gives CAAAQGWGNQPQHF.